A selection of T cell receptor beta chains follows, all from one sample in a study of shared clonotypes between healthy human individuals. Libraries were prepared by immunoSEQ multiplex PCR; TCRdb keeps only in-frame clonotypes and omits some of them. The data contain about 590,000 clones, less than 97% of them seen just once; the ten biggest clones take up about 0.11%. The sample was naive CD8+ T cells sorted from blood. Every receptor here comes from a woman under 40 in good health. The CDR3 runs from the conserved cysteine through the conserved F or W. Fields, in order: CDR3 length, V gene, clone size, CDR3 protein. Clone size is stated in some rows and not others, as once, few, many or a class when expanded.

>16|TRBV27|-
CASKPPEVENTDTQYF
>16|TRBV9|-
CASSTQVGSAAGELFF
>14|TRBV7-9|-
CASSDKNSFYGYTF
>12|TRBV29-1|-
CSVPSLYNEQFF
>14|TRBV5-8|-
CASKRAEGSSEQYF
>12|TRBV5-4|-
CASSIEDTEAFF
>15|TRBV4-1|-
CASSQTGQGSHEQYF
>14|TRBV29-1|-
CSVVPYGVRETQYF
>13|TRBV6-5|-
CASSYQDRGEAFF
>16|TRBV2|-
CASIQRGAINTGELFF
>16|TRBV2|-
CASSEWAGGPQETQYF
>13|TRBV9|-
CASKVAGSTEAFF
>16|TRBV7-8|-
CASSLEFGSGTDTQYF
>12|TRBV2|-
CASSDPNTEAFF
>15|TRBV19|-
CASSIGQGYYNEQFF
>13|TRBV5-6|-
CASSVQSSYEQYF
>12|TRBV5-1|-
CASSPDHYEQYF
>15|TRBV13|-
CASSYRGAGGYEQFF
>14|TRBV5-6|-
CASSLGTAHNEQFF
>14|TRBV5-6|-
CASKAESGTYEQYF
>13|TRBV2|-
CASRQGAFYEQYF
>16|TRBV5-6|-
CASSQALGQYNEKLFF
>16|TRBV7-9|once
CASSPSRSGSPYEQYF
>12|TRBV5-8|few
CASSLDFNEQFF
>12|TRBV27|-
CASSSKGTEAFF
>14|TRBV27|-
CASSLSRGGYEQYF
>17|TRBV5-1|once
CASSLGLETGSNYGYTF
>13|TRBV27|-
CASSFLSGETQYF
>17|TRBV4-1|once
CASSQDLDLGGQETQYF
>17|TRBV13|-
CASTVLAGDNNYNEQFF
>16|TRBV5-1|-
CASSGPRDRAYNEQFF
>15|TRBV29-1|-
CSVELPGGGAGELFF
>13|TRBV28|-
CASSPVITDTQYF
>17|TRBV4-1|-
CASSPGLAGVWTDTQYF
>14|TRBV28|-
CASRSTGGEAEAFF
>15|TRBV15|-
CATSRDLGKTDTQYF
>17|TRBV5-4|once
CASSFSQEKSSGNTIYF
>16|TRBV7-8|-
CASRREEGYGFDEQFF
>18|TRBV7-9|-
CASSLAPGLASNSYEQYF
>14|TRBV4-2|-
CASSPGENTGELFF
>15|TRBV2|once
CASSLSGTESYEQYF
>11|TRBV9|-
CASSDLRTQYF
>15|TRBV15|-
CATSRAREGTDTQYF
>16|TRBV5-1|few
CASSLERGEGLPEAFF
>13|TRBV30|-
CAWSWGGAYEQYF
>16|TRBV4-2|-
CASSQDEASSTDTQYF
>15|TRBV27|-
CASSSRAGYSYEQYF
>14|TRBV6-5|-
CASSYASGTGELFF
>13|TRBV6-1|-
CASSELLLEPQHF
>17|TRBV28|once
CASSFSVLAGDFYEQYF
>12|TRBV5-1|-
CASSLVAGELFF
>15|TRBV6-5|-
CASSYDGTGRFGYTF